Listed here are 27 T cell receptor beta chains from one sample, sequenced in a study of blood T cell repertoires in COVID-19. TCRdb keeps only in-frame clones here, not all; method: immunoSEQ multiplex PCR. Of 250,000 to 300,000 clones in the sample, around 86% are singletons; the top ten hold roughly 2.3%. Sequencing was performed on peripheral blood. These receptors came from a man aged 50 to 59 with acute or convalescent COVID-19.

The chain uses TRBV30 and TRBJ1-2; D possibly corresponds to TRBD1 (6 bases). Germline values: CDR1 GTSNPN, CDR2 SVGIG (reference sequence). The CDR3 is 12 residues long. V dropped 5 bases and J dropped 1 base, with 8 bases sitting between them. Here the CDR3 reads CAWWTVNYGYTF. The CDR3 nucleotides read TGTGCCTGGTGGACAGTTAACTATGGCTACACCTTC.

The CDR3 region is CASSATGLEQYF. As DNA, the CDR3 is TGTGCCAGCAGTGCCACAGGGTTAGAGCAGTACTTC. This chain joins TRBV2 and TRBJ2-7, with D possibly TRBD1 on 6 matching bases. CDR1 and CDR2 from the germline V gene are SNHLY and FYNNEI. CDR3 size: 12 residues. Trimming removed 4 bases from V and 7 bases from J, with 11 bases in between.

V gene TRBV5-1 combines with J gene TRBJ2-3, with TRBD2 as a possible D gene (6 bases). The CDR3 consists of 14 residues. Deletions cut 2 bases from V and 1 base from J, with 8 bases between. Germline V gene lookup returns CDR1 SGHRS and CDR2 YFSETQ. CDR3 sequence reads: CASSFSGGTDTQYF. CDR3 bases: TGCGCCAGCAGCTTTAGCGGAGGCACAGATACGCAGTATTTT. The entire variable domain, with the rest obtained from reference TRBV5-1 and TRBJ2-3, is as follows: KAGVTQTPRYLIKTRGQQVTLSCSPISGHRSVSWYQQTPGQGLQFLFEYFSETQRNKGNFPGRFSGRQFSNSRSEMNVSTLELGDSALYLCASSFSGGTDTQYFGPGTRLTVL.

The chain is built from TRBV21-1 and TRBJ2-2; the table gives TRBD1 as D, unverified against the DNA. TRBV21-1 is deemed a pseudogene. The CDR3 is made up of 20 amino acids. In nucleotides, the CDR3 is TGTGCCAGCAGCAAAGAAGGAATGAGTGAGGGGGACCGAAACACCGGGGAGCTGTTTTTT. Encoded protein: CASSKEGMSEGDRNTGELFF.

The chain is built from TRBV7-8 and TRBJ2-3; 11 bases are shared with TRBD2. V lost 5 bases, J lost 2 bases, and 6 bases stayed unmatched. From germline, CDR1 is SGHVS and CDR2 FQNEAQ. The CDR3 runs 16 residues. In DNA form, the CDR3 reads TGTGCCAGCAGCCCTGGGACTAGCGGAGTCACAGATACGCAGTATTTT. This codes for CASSPGTSGVTDTQYF.

The chain recombines TRBV3-1 (or the pseudogene TRBV3-2) with TRBJ1-5; D is perhaps TRBD1 (6 bases). CDR1 is LGHDT and CDR2 is YNNKEL in the germline V gene (reference sequence). The CDR3 contains 14 residues. Trimming took off 5 bases at V and 2 bases at J, with 10 bases between the two ends. The CDR3 is CASSAGVRNQPQHF. CDR3 bases: TGTGCCAGCAGCGCAGGGGTTCGCAATCAGCCCCAGCATTTT.

The CDR3 spells CASSLSVGSYNEQFF. The CDR3 DNA sequence: TGCGCCAGCAGCTTGAGCGTAGGCTCCTACAATGAGCAGTTCTTC. The V and J genes are TRBV5-1 and TRBJ2-1; no clear D gene. Germline-derived CDR1 and CDR2 are SGHRS and YFSETQ. The ends were cut back, 1 base at V and 0 bases at J, with 8 bases in the middle. This CDR3 spans 15 amino acids.

V is TRBV7-3 and J is TRBJ1-3; 10 bases match TRBD1. Germline V gives CDR1 SGHTA, CDR2 FQGTGA. The CDR3 extends over 14 amino acids. V lost 4 bases to trimming and J lost 6 bases; unmatched junction nucleotides: 3. The CDR3 loop reads CASSSGTGANTIYF. The CDR3 DNA reads TGTGCCAGCAGCTCCGGGACAGGGGCAAACACCATATATTTT.

CDR3 amino acids: CATSRARVGYTF. CDR3 coding DNA: TGTGCCACCAGCAGAGCCCGTGTTGGCTACACCTTC. The chain is built from TRBV15 and TRBJ1-2; no clear D. This CDR3 contains 12 residues. Trimming took off 1 base at V and 7 bases at J, with 7 bases between the two ends. CDR1 is LNHNV, CDR2 YYDKDF, per germline (reference sequence).

A word on this clone: A read error may produce the germline difference seen at one junction end. The chain is built from TRBV7-7 and TRBJ2-1, with 13 bases fitting TRBD2. The length of the CDR3 is 13 residues. CDR1 is SSHAT and CDR2 is FNYEAQ in the germline V gene (reference sequence). The CDR3 reads CASSPGGLAGLFF. For the CDR3, the DNA is TGTGCTAGCAGCCCCGGGGGACTAGCGGGGTTGTTCTTC. Together with reference TRBV7-7 and TRBJ2-1, the CDR3 gives the full variable domain: GAGVSQSPRYKVTKRGQDVTLRCDPISSHATLYWYQQALGQGPEFLTYFNYEAQPDKSGLPSDRFSAERPEGSISTLTIQRTEQRDSAMYRCASSPGGLAGLFFGPGTRLTVL.

V usage is TRBV21-1 and J usage is TRBJ1-2. TRBV21-1 is designated a pseudogene. The CDR3 is 14 residues long. CDR3 protein: CASSKGEVNYGYTF. CDR3 DNA sequence: TGTGCCAGCAGCAAAGGGGAGGTTAACTATGGCTACACCTTC.

This sequence joins TRBV15 and TRBJ1-3; D not resolved. With 5 bases removed from V and 0 bases from J, the gap between germline ends came to 14 bases. Germline CDR1 reads LNHNV; CDR2 reads YYDKDF (reference sequence). This CDR3 has 16 amino acids. The chain's CDR3 is CATSLIGLTSGNTIYF. The CDR3 bases are TGTGCCACCAGCCTCATTGGGCTCACCTCTGGAAACACCATATATTTT.

This clone occurred once. The chain has TRBV5-1 and TRBJ1-2; 12 bases are a match to TRBD1. V shed 4 bases and J 7 bases; nucleotides not matched to a gene: 14. Germline V gene data show CDR1 as SGHRS and CDR2 as YFSETQ. This CDR3 contains 17 residues. The CDR3 here is CASSVAVGQGALAGYTF. DNA of the CDR3: TGCGCCAGCAGCGTAGCCGTGGGACAGGGGGCGCTTGCTGGCTACACCTTC.

The chain joins TRBV27 to TRBJ2-5; unclear D gene. Per the germline V gene, CDR1 is MNHEY and CDR2 is SMNVEV (reference sequence). V was shortened by 2 bases and J by 0 bases, with 10 bases between the two germline ends. The CDR3 covers 15 residues. CDR3 sequence reads: CASSLRQEDQETQYF. DNA of the CDR3: TGTGCCAGCAGTTTACGCCAGGAAGACCAAGAGACCCAGTACTTC.

This chain uses TRBV7-2 with TRBJ1-3; D is uncertain. Germline V gene sequence: CDR1 SGHTA, CDR2 FQGNSA. The CDR3 totals 15 residues. V was shortened by 1 base and J by 0 bases, with 7 bases between the two germline ends. The CDR3 sequence: CASSLGGFSGNTIYF. CDR3 bases: TGTGCCAGCAGCTTAGGAGGGTTCTCTGGAAACACCATATATTTT.

V usage is TRBV30 and J usage is TRBJ1-3, with D uncertain. The CDR3 is made up of 13 amino acids. V was shortened by 0 bases and J by 0 bases, with 3 bases between the two germline ends. CDR1 is GTSNPN, CDR2 SVGIG, per germline (reference sequence). In DNA, the CDR3 is TGTGCCTGGAGTGTCCTCTCTGGAAACACCATATATTTT. Translating it yields CAWSVLSGNTIYF.

V gene TRBV9 combines with J gene TRBJ2-7; 7 bases are a match to TRBD1. The CDR3 totals 15 residues. V trimming: 4 bases; J trimming: 3 bases; junction bases outside the gene matches: 10. Germline loops: CDR1 SGDLS, CDR2 YYNGEE. The CDR3: CASSPGQSGGYEQYF. CDR3 sequence (DNA): TGTGCCAGCAGCCCGGGACAGTCTGGTGGCTACGAGCAGTACTTC. Full variable domain (rest looked up from reference TRBV9 and TRBJ2-7): DSGVTQTPKHLITATGQRVTLRCSPRSGDLSVYWYQQSLDQGLQFLIQYYNGEERAKGNILERFSAQQFPDLHSELNLSSLELGDSALYFCASSPGQSGGYEQYFGPGTRLTVT.

Comment on this clone: At one end, the junction sequence differs from germline, possibly due to a read error. V usage is TRBV6-1 and J usage is TRBJ2-7; a possible D gene is TRBD2 (6 bases). Per germline, CDR1 MNHNS and CDR2 SASEGT. The CDR3 has 13 amino acids. The CDR3 nucleotides are TGTGCCAGCAGTGAAGCCGAACGGTTAGCGGCGGAGTTC. Translated, it gives CASSEAERLAAEF.

The V gene is TRBV5-1, the J gene TRBJ2-7; D possibly corresponds to TRBD1 (5 bases). Trimming stripped 4 bases from V and 3 bases from J, with 11 bases between. The CDR3 is 13 residues long. Germline assignment: CDR1 SGHRS and CDR2 YFSETQ. The CDR3 here is CASSPDGHYEQYF. CDR3 nucleotides: TGCGCCAGCAGCCCGGACGGACACTACGAGCAGTACTTC.

The chain employs TRBV5-4 and TRBJ1-2; D is uncertain. Germline-derived CDR1 and CDR2 are SGHNT and YYREEE (reference sequence). There are 14 residues in the CDR3. Trimming pared 0 bases from V and 8 bases from J, leaving 14 bases between. The CDR3 DNA sequence: TGTGCCAGCAGCTTGGTGGGCACCCCGGCAGGCTACACCTTC. Residues: CASSLVGTPAGYTF.

The V and J genes are TRBV7-8 and TRBJ1-4; TRBD1 agrees at 9 bases. CDR3 length: 15 residues. Trimming took 3 bases from V and 6 from J; bases not matched to a gene: 5. Germline CDR1 is SGHVS and CDR2 is FQNEAQ. The CDR3, as DNA: TGTGCCAGCAGCTTCATGTGGGACAGGGATGAAAAACTGTTTTTT. Translated: CASSFMWDRDEKLFF. The variable domain in full, with the rest retrieved from reference TRBV7-8 and TRBJ1-4, is GAGVSQSPRYKVAKRGQDVALRCDPISGHVSLFWYQQALGQGPEFLTYFQNEAQLDKSGLPSDRFFAERPEGSVSTLKIQRTQQEDSAVYLCASSFMWDRDEKLFFGSGTQLSVL.

This clone was counted once. This same CDR3 is encoded by further DNA sequences in the sample. The V gene is TRBV3-1 (or the pseudogene TRBV3-2), the J gene TRBJ1-1; weak D call: TRBD1 (5 bases). The CDR3 extends over 14 amino acids. Germline lookup yields CDR1 LGHDT and CDR2 YNNKEL (reference sequence). Trimming stripped 1 base from V and 1 base from J, with 7 bases between. CDR3 loop: CASSQVGGNTEAFF. The CDR3 DNA is TGTGCCAGCAGCCAAGTGGGGGGGAACACTGAAGCTTTCTTT.

The chain couples TRBV19 to TRBJ2-3, with 7 bases fitting TRBD2. The V segment lost 5 bases and the J segment 2 bases; nucleotides outside the gene matches: 7. The CDR3 sequence is 15 residues long. CDR1 and CDR2 from the germline V gene are LNHDA and SQIVND (reference sequence). The DNA of the CDR3 is TGTGCCAGTAGTTCCCGACTAGCACCCACAGATACGCAGTATTTT. Translating it yields CASSSRLAPTDTQYF.

The V gene is TRBV9, the J gene TRBJ2-3, with D perhaps TRBD1 (6 bases). The CDR3 is made up of 14 amino acids. From germline, CDR1 is SGDLS and CDR2 YYNGEE. V dropped 0 bases and J dropped 5 bases, with 10 bases sitting between them. CDR3 bases: TGTGCCAGCAGCGTAGCAGGGGTTGTAGATACGCAGTATTTT. This codes for CASSVAGVVDTQYF.

This rearrangement joins TRBV27 to TRBJ2-1; D is uncertain. V lost 6 bases and J lost 4, with 13 bases in between. Per germline, CDR1 MNHEY and CDR2 SMNVEV (reference sequence). This CDR3 is built from 14 residues. The CDR3 region has the DNA TGTGCCAGCAGGGGCCACACCGGATACAATGAGCAGTTCTTC. It encodes CASRGHTGYNEQFF.

Only one count was recorded for this clone. J is TRBJ2-1 and V is TRBV5-1, with 9 nucleotides matching TRBD2. Losses at the gene ends were 3 bases for V and 8 bases for J; bases not matched to a gene: 9. The length of the CDR3 is 15 residues. Germline CDR1 SGHRS, CDR2 YFSETQ. The CDR3 here is CASSSLSGGWHEQFF. The DNA of the CDR3 is TGCGCCAGCAGCTCCCTTAGCGGGGGTTGGCATGAGCAGTTCTTC.

The chain has TRBV3-1 (or the pseudogene TRBV3-2) and TRBJ1-1, with 10 bases identical to TRBD1. Germline values: CDR1 LGHDT, CDR2 YNNKEL (reference sequence). The CDR3 runs 14 residues. The junction had 3 bases not matched to a gene; V was cut back by 4 bases and J by 4 bases. The CDR3 protein is CASSLGQGSTEAFF. The CDR3 nucleotides are TGTGCCAGCAGCCTGGGACAGGGGTCCACTGAAGCTTTCTTT.